Each of the 27 T cell receptor beta chains below was sequenced from the same sample in a study of response to subunit inactivated influenza vaccine. TCRdb re-analysed the RT-PCR reads in MiXCR, keeping a single row per CDR3 protein. This table holds approximately 200,000 distinct CDR3 sequences, approximately 15% found once. The sample here was CD8+ T cells sorted from PBMCs, taken 5 to 6 days after vaccination. These receptor sequences come from a middle-aged man who received an inactivated influenza vaccine.

This clonotype was detected many times. The chain couples TRBV7-8 to TRBJ2-1, with 7 nucleotides matching TRBD2. The germline CDR1 and CDR2 sequences are SGHVS and FQNEAQ. The length of the CDR3 is 14 residues. J was trimmed by 10 bases and V by 1 base; bases with no gene match: 7. This chain's CDR3 is CASSLGSSSGEQFF. CDR3 DNA: TGTGCCAGCAGCTTAGGGTCATCTAGCGGAGAGCAGTTCTTC.

The V and J genes are TRBV7-8 and TRBJ2-1, with 7 bases matching TRBD2. Germline V lookup: CDR1 SGHVS, CDR2 FQNEAQ. Germline trimming cut 7 bases from V and 4 bases from J; bases unmatched to any gene: 10. The CDR3 is 15 residues long. CDR3 in DNA: TGTGCCAGCACCCTAGTCCCTAGCGGATACAATGAGCAGTTCTTC. It yields the protein CASTLVPSGYNEQFF.

This clonotype occurred a few times. The chain carries TRBV7-6 and TRBJ2-1; D is possibly TRBD1 or TRBD2 (6 bases each). Germline CDR1 SGHVS, CDR2 FNYEAQ. CDR3 length: 15 amino acids. The V and J ends lost 2 bases and 2 bases respectively, with 10 bases between them. The CDR3 sequence is CASSLRGAAYNEQFF. Here the CDR3 DNA reads TGTGCCAGCAGCTTAAGGGGGGCGGCCTACAATGAGCAGTTCTTC.

In its sample, this clonotype was seen many times. V usage is TRBV12-3 or TRBV12-4 and J usage is TRBJ1-2, with D possibly being TRBD1 (6 bases). This CDR3 is built from 12 residues. V lost 6 bases and J lost 8, with 13 bases in between. CDR3 DNA sequence: TGTGCCAGCAGCGGGACATTTTTAGGCTACACCTTC. This encodes CASSGTFLGYTF.

The J gene is TRBJ1-4, the V gene TRBV7-9; TRBD1 is a possible D gene (6 bases). Germline V gene lookup returns CDR1 SEHNR and CDR2 FQNEAQ (reference sequence). There are 15 residues in the CDR3. Trimming removed 5 bases from V and 3 bases from J, with 13 bases in between. CDR3 sequence reads: CASSGYREANEKLFF. For the CDR3, the DNA is TGTGCCAGCAGCGGATACAGGGAAGCTAATGAAAAACTGTTTTTT. The variable domain in full, completed from reference TRBV7-9 and TRBJ1-4, reads DTGVSQNPRHKITKRGQNVTFRCDPISEHNRLYWYRQTLGQGPEFLTYFQNEAQLEKSRLLSDRFSAERPKGSFSTLEIQRTEQGDSAMYLCASSGYREANEKLFFGSGTQLSVL.

This clonotype was picked up a small number of times. The CDR3 region is CASSPGGGVTETQYF. The CDR3 nucleotides are TGTGCCAGCAGCCCCGGCGGGGGGGTGACAGAGACCCAGTACTTC. This chain uses TRBV12-3 or TRBV12-4 with TRBJ2-5; 9 bases are a match to TRBD2. V lost 6 bases, J lost 4 bases, and 9 bases stayed unmatched. This CDR3 has 15 residues.

This clonotype showed up just a few times. The rearrangement joins TRBV7-9 to TRBJ2-7; no firm D call. CDR1 is SEHNR, CDR2 FQNEAQ, per germline (reference sequence). The CDR3 is 13 residues long. V gave up 1 base and J gave up 3 bases, with 7 bases separating them. CDR3 DNA sequence: TGTGCCAGCAGCTTAGTGGGTAACTACGAGCAGTACTTC. This translates into CASSLVGNYEQYF.

The V call is TRBV4-3, the J call TRBJ2-7, with 13 bases that match TRBD2. J gave up 6 bases and V 1 base, and 6 bases lay outside the gene matches. CDR3 length: 16 residues. Germline values: CDR1 LGHNA, CDR2 YSLEER. The CDR3 loop reads CASSQGGLAGVGEQYF. Written as DNA, the CDR3 is TGCGCCAGCAGCCAAGGTGGACTAGCGGGAGTCGGCGAGCAGTACTTC.

The CDR3 nucleotides are TGTGCCAGCAGTTCGGCCGGGATGACTAGCACAGATACGCAGTATTTT. Residues: CASSSAGMTSTDTQYF. The chain carries TRBV27 and TRBJ2-3, with D perhaps TRBD2 (5 bases). This CDR3 is 16 amino acids long. Germline V gene lookup returns CDR1 MNHEY and CDR2 SMNVEV (reference sequence). The V and J ends lost 4 bases and 0 bases respectively, with 14 bases between them.

This clonotype was picked up a small number of times. The chain is built from TRBV29-1 and TRBJ2-1, with 8 bases identical to TRBD2. This CDR3 region has 13 residues. Germline values: CDR1 SQVTM, CDR2 ANQGSEA. The J segment lost 2 bases and the V segment lost 4 bases, leaving 1 base of the junction unmatched. CDR3 coding DNA: TGCAGCGTTGTAGCGGGACCCTACAATGAGCAGTTCTTC. This sequence encodes CSVVAGPYNEQFF.

This rearrangement joins TRBV19 to TRBJ2-7, with D possibly being TRBD2 (6 bases). V was trimmed by 1 base and J by 5 bases, leaving 12 bases between them. This CDR3 is built from 14 residues. Looked up from germline, CDR1 is LNHDA and CDR2 is SQIVND (reference sequence). CDR3 nucleotides: TGTGCCAGTAGTATAGTCCCATCGGGAGACGAGCAGTACTTC. It yields the protein CASSIVPSGDEQYF. The complete variable domain, with remaining parts taken from reference TRBV19 and TRBJ2-7, reads DGGITQSPKYLFRKEGQNVTLSCEQNLNHDAMYWYRQDPGQGLRLIYYSQIVNDFQKGDIAEGYSVSREKKESFPLTVTSAQKNPTAFYLCASSIVPSGDEQYFGPGTRLTVT.

V gene TRBV6-2 or TRBV6-3 combines with J gene TRBJ2-7; D gene unclear. The CDR3 runs 12 residues. V was pared by 2 bases and J by 3 bases, with 5 bases between. CDR1 is MNHEY and CDR2 is SVGEGT in the germline V gene. This chain's CDR3 is CASSYTYYEQYF. The DNA for the CDR3 is TGTGCCAGCAGTTACACCTACTACGAGCAGTACTTC.

The chain joins TRBV7-2 to TRBJ1-5, with a possible D match to TRBD1 (5 bases). Germline V gene lookup returns CDR1 SGHTA and CDR2 FQGNSA. The CDR3 extends over 14 amino acids. Trimming shortened V by 1 base and J by 3 bases, and 7 bases separated the two germline ends. This chain's CDR3 is CASSLGGVNQPQHF. As DNA, the CDR3 is TGTGCCAGCAGCTTAGGGGGCGTCAATCAGCCCCAGCATTTT.

This clonotype turned up a few times. The CDR3 sequence is CASSPTFSGYEQYF. The CDR3, as DNA: TGTGCCAGCAGTCCTACCTTTAGCGGATACGAGCAGTACTTC. This chain connects TRBV12-3 or TRBV12-4 to TRBJ2-7, with D possibly TRBD2 on 6 matching bases. There are 14 residues in the CDR3. V lost 5 bases and J lost 4, with 15 bases in between.

This clonotype was detected a few times. CDR3 sequence reads: CASRDPGTSYEQYF. CDR3 nucleotide sequence: TGTGCCAGCAGAGACCCCGGGACAAGCTACGAGCAGTACTTC. The rearrangement joins TRBV6-2 or TRBV6-3 to TRBJ2-7; D might be TRBD1 (6 bases). Trimming stripped 6 bases from V and 3 bases from J, with 15 bases between. Per the germline V gene, CDR1 is MNHEY and CDR2 is SVGEGT. The CDR3 extends over 14 amino acids.

This clonotype was recorded a few times. The chain carries TRBV28 and TRBJ2-3; TRBD2 matches 15 bases. J gave up 6 bases and V 6 bases, and 10 bases lay outside the gene matches. The germline gives CDR1 MDHEN, CDR2 SYDVKM. The CDR3 spans 17 residues. CDR3 sequence reads: CASSNLGLAGGRDTQYF. CDR3 coding DNA: TGTGCCAGCAGCAACCTCGGACTAGCGGGGGGGCGTGATACGCAGTATTTT. Combining the CDR3 with reference TRBV28 and TRBJ2-3 gives the whole variable domain DVKVTQSSRYLVKRTGEKVFLECVQDMDHENMFWYRQDPGLGLRLIYFSYDVKMKEKGDIPEGYSVSREKKERFSLILESASTNQTSMYLCASSNLGLAGGRDTQYFGPGTRLTVL.

This chain joins TRBV12-3 or TRBV12-4 and TRBJ2-5, with D hard to call. The CDR3 runs 12 residues. The ends were cut back, 1 base at V and 5 bases at J, with 5 bases in the middle. In nucleotides, the CDR3 is TGTGCCAGCAGTTTAGTACGGGAGACCCAGTACTTC. Residues: CASSLVRETQYF.

The V gene is TRBV27, the J gene TRBJ2-5, with D possibly TRBD1 on 7 matching bases. Trimming stripped 4 bases from V and 4 bases from J, with 16 bases between. The CDR3 totals 15 residues. Germline V lookup: CDR1 MNHEY, CDR2 SMNVEV (reference sequence). CDR3 in DNA: TGTGCCAGCAGTTCCCTCAGGGGGAGGTTAGAGACCCAGTACTTC. The encoded protein is CASSSLRGRLETQYF.

The gene calls are TRBV7-6 and TRBJ1-6; possibly TRBD1 for D (5 bases). CDR1 SGHVS and CDR2 FNYEAQ come from the germline V gene. V lost 4 bases, J lost 8 bases, and 15 bases lay in between. The CDR3 is made up of 15 amino acids. As DNA, the CDR3 is TGTGCCAGCAGCTCCCGGGACGCAGGCTATTCACCCCTCCACTTT. Its protein product is CASSSRDAGYSPLHF.

The J gene is TRBJ1-1, the V gene TRBV6-2 or TRBV6-3; a weak D match, TRBD1 (6 bases). The CDR3 is 12 amino acids. The germline V gene has CDR1 MNHEY and CDR2 SVGEGT. Trimming pared 6 bases from V and 7 bases from J, leaving 12 bases between. This CDR3 is CASSRNRVEAFF. The CDR3, as DNA: TGTGCCAGCAGCAGAAACAGGGTTGAAGCTTTCTTT.

The chain couples TRBV7-9 to TRBJ2-1, with 8 positions matching TRBD2. In germline, CDR1 is SEHNR, CDR2 FQNEAQ (reference sequence). The CDR3 has 15 residues. The V segment lost 2 bases and the J segment 3 bases; nucleotides outside the gene matches: 3. This CDR3 reads CASSLPGGLYNEQFF. The CDR3 nucleotides are TGTGCCAGCAGCTTACCGGGAGGGCTCTACAATGAGCAGTTCTTC.

This chain connects TRBV6-5 to TRBJ2-1, with 8 bases matching TRBD2. The germline CDR1 and CDR2 sequences are MNHEY and SVGAGI. This CDR3 has 15 amino acids. J gave up 4 bases and V 4 bases, and 6 bases lay outside the gene matches. The CDR3, as DNA: TGTGCCAGCAGTTCAGTAGCGGGACGGTACAATGAGCAGTTCTTC. As protein: CASSSVAGRYNEQFF.

This clonotype was detected a few times. The V gene is TRBV7-2, the J gene TRBJ2-7; D possibly matches TRBD1 or TRBD2 (5 bases each). V was trimmed by 5 bases and J by 0 bases, leaving 11 bases between them. The CDR3 has 14 amino acids. Germline lookup yields CDR1 SGHTA and CDR2 FQGNSA. The CDR3 sequence is CASSPEDTSYEQYF. The CDR3 nucleotides read TGTGCCAGCAGCCCGGAGGACACCTCCTACGAGCAGTACTTC.

This clonotype has only a few counts. The V gene is TRBV19, the J gene TRBJ2-7; a weak D match, TRBD2 (5 bases). Germline loops: CDR1 LNHDA, CDR2 SQIVND (reference sequence). The CDR3 consists of 14 residues. V was clipped by 3 bases and J by 3 bases, with 12 bases between them. CDR3 coding DNA: TGTGCCAGTAGTATCTTGGGGAGTGGCTACGAGCAGTACTTC. This sequence encodes CASSILGSGYEQYF.

This clonotype was counted a few times. The chain uses TRBV6-2 or TRBV6-3 and TRBJ2-1; D is unclear. This CDR3 has 18 residues. V lost 2 bases and J lost 0, with 17 bases in between. CDR1 and CDR2 from the germline V gene are MNHEY and SVGEGT. CDR3 residues: CASSYDRLAPSSYNEQFF. Here the CDR3 DNA reads TGTGCCAGCAGTTACGACCGTCTGGCTCCAAGCTCCTACAATGAGCAGTTCTTC.

The rearrangement links TRBV20-1 to TRBJ2-6; D remains ambiguous. Germline CDR1 and CDR2: DFQATT and SNEGSKA (reference sequence). The CDR3 runs to 14 residues. V gave up 2 bases and J gave up 2 bases, with 7 bases separating them. CDR3 sequence reads: CSARSGAGANVLTF. CDR3 nucleotides: TGCAGTGCTAGATCGGGCGCTGGGGCCAACGTCCTGACTTTC.

For the CDR3, the DNA is TGCAGTGCTAGATCGATCCGGGCCATCAGAGGGCCAGATACGCAGTATTTT. Protein product: CSARSIRAIRGPDTQYF. V usage is TRBV20-1 and J usage is TRBJ2-3, with D possibly being TRBD2 (5 bases). The V end was cut by 2 bases, the J end by 4 bases, with 22 bases between. The germline CDR1 and CDR2 sequences are DFQATT and SNEGSKA (reference sequence). The CDR3 has 17 amino acids.